This T cell receptor beta chain was recorded in a study of cytomegalovirus exposure and HLA in healthy donors. Researchers ran the PCR with 60 Vbeta and 13 Jbeta primers. Produced via immunoSEQ multiplex PCR; TCRdb's table is partial and in-frame only. Among 200,000 to 250,000 clones listed, 60% to 80% were seen once. The CDR3 spans 17 residues. Germline V gene sequence: CDR1 MGHRA, CDR2 YSYEKL. Trimming took off 3 bases at V and 0 bases at J, with 12 bases between the two ends. This sequence joins TRBV4-1 and TRBJ1-6; D is possibly TRBD1 (6 bases). Specimen: PBMCs. The TCR originated in a woman in her twenties or thirties in good health and CMV-seronegative. CDR3 in DNA: TGCGCCAGCAGCCAGGACGGACAGAGCTCCTATAATTCACCCCTCCACTTT. As protein: CASSQDGQSSYNSPLHF.